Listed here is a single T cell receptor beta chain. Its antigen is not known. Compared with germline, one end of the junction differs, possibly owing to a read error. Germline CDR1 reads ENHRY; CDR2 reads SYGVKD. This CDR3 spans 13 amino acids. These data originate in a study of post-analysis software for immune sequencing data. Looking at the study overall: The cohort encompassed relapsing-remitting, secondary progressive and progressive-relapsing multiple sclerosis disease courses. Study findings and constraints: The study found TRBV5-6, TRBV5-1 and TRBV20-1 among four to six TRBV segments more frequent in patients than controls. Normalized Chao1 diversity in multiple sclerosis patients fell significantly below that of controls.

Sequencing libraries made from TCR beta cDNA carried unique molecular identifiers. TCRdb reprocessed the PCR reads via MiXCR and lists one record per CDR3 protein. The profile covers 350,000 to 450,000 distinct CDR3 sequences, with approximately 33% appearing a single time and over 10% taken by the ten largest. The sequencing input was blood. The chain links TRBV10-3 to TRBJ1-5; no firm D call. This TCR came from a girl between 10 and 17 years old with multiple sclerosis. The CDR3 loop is CAISGMVAQPQHF. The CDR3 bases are TGTGCCATTAGTGGAATGGTGGCGCAGCCCCAGCATTTT.